This T cell receptor beta chain originates from a study of T cell repertoires in cytomegalovirus infection (dated by TCRdb to about 2019). Background on the whole study: Peptide stimulations targeted recently identified HLA-C-restricted CMV epitopes, whose presentation resists viral immunomodulation, together with well-studied HLA-B-restricted epitopes. Because public TCR beta signatures pointed to carriage of CMV infection together with the matching HLA type, the HLA type of each donor mattered for the analysis.

From cysteine to phenylalanine, the CDR3 is 14 amino acids long. Only CDR3 DNA remains: 42 bases, in frame from the first base. Looking up the germline V gene yields CDR1 SGDLS and CDR2 YYNGEE. The junction shows trimming of 0 bases on V and 5 bases on J, plus 11 bases between the germline ends. This clonotype was picked up a small number of times. The antigen it recognizes is unknown. The record has no base qualities; no much larger clone is one base away. The intended sense of this specimen's treatment or condition label: in vitro stimulation with specific CMV peptide epitopes to enrich CMV-specific T cells. The instrument was an Illumina HiSeq 1500. The raw public reads went through TCRdb reprocessing: fastp at Q25, MiXCR clone calling, in-frame beta chains kept. Every distinct CDR3 protein forms one entry, paired with its most common genes and DNA. Present in this sample are 150,000 to 200,000 distinct CDR3 sequences, approximately 21% of which were seen just once. The ten largest clones add up to 25% of the sample.

Overall results and qualifications from the work: The ex vivo response was dominated by HLA-C-restricted CMV-specific TCR beta clonotypes, and the single most frequent clonotype in two of eight donors was supplied by these HLA-C-restricted clonotypes. In both this cohort and an independent cohort of several hundred donors, the cumulative frequency of public TCR beta family members distinguished carriers of CMV infection plus the relevant HLA type.

The rearrangement combines TRBV9 with TRBJ1-1; TRBD1 is possibly the D segment (5 matching bases). The sequences come from CD8+ T cells from cultured PBMCs, collected from culture after CMV antigen stimulation. The sequence came from a human donor in good health (CMV status not recorded). Some clones in this sample may be carry-over from other donors' samples. For the CDR3, the sequence is CASSVAGGWTEAFF. The bases are TGTGCCAGCAGCGTAGCTGGGGGTTGGACTGAAGCTTTCTTT.